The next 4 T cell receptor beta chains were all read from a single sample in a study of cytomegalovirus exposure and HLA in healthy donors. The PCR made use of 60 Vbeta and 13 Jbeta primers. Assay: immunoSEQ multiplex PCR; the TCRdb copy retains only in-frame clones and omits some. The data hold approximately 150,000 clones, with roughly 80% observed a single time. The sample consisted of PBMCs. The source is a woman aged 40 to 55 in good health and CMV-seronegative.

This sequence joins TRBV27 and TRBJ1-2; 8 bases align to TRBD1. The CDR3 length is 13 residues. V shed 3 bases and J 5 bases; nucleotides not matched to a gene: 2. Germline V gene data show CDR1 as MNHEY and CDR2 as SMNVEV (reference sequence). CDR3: CASSFDRGYGYTF. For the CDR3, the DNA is TGTGCCAGCAGTTTCGACAGGGGATATGGCTACACCTTC.

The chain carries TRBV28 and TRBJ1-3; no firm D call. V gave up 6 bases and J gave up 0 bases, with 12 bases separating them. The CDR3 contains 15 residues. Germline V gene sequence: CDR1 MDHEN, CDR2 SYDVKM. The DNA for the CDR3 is TGTGCCAGCAGCCTTGTTGTGGCCTCTGGAAACACCATATATTTT. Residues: CASSLVVASGNTIYF.

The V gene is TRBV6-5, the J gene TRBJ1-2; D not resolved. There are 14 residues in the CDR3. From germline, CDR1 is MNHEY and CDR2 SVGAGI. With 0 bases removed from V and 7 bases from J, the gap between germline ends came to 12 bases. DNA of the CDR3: TGTGCCAGCAGTTACTCTCCTGGGTCAGGTGGCTACACCTTC. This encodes CASSYSPGSGGYTF.

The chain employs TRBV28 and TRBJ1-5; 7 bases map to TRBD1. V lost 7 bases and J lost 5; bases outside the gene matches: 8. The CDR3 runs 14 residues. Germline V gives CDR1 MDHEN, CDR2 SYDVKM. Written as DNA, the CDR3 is TGTGCCAGCACCCTAGGACAGGCCGATCAGCCCCAGCATTTT. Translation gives CASTLGQADQPQHF.